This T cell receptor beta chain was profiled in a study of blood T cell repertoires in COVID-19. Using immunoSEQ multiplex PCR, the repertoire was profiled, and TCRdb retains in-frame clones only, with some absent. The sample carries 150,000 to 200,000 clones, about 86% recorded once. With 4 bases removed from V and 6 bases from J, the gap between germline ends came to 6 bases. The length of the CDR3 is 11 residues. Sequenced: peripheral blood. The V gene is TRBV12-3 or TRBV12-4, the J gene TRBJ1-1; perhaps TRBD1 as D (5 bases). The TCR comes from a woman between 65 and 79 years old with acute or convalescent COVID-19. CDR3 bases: TGTGCCAGCAGTTGGGGCCCTGAAGCTTTCTTT. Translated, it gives CASSWGPEAFF.